What follows describes a single T cell receptor beta chain. Its antigen target is currently unknown. Base qualities are missing; no much larger clone stands one base away. The sample comes from a study of blood T cell repertoires in COVID-19 (dated by TCRdb to 2020 to 2022). Concerning the study at large: Samples covering the acute and convalescent phases of COVID-19 were provided by collaborators in the United States, Italy and Spain. Where HLA class I and class II types were available, the types were taken from metadata supplied by the sample provider, not from assay-based typing. Nearly every sample came with metadata listing a de-identified subject ID, COVID-19 status, age in years and sex. Subjects who had been exposed to COVID-19, were actively infected with it, or had recovered from it provided the deeply sampled blood TCRbeta repertoires that made up the dataset. The samples were drawn from the first 160 participants of the ongoing ImmuneRACE study and from 1,254 subjects provided by 6 global collaborators. The material from the prospective study consisted of cDNA or gDNA derived from T cells, B-cell-depleted T cells, or PBMCs. The repertoires were released in a freely available public database meant as a resource for research on the immune response to SARS-CoV-2. The full study reports these points: Clinical and demographic metadata were provided uncurated, with the amount varying by source and participant.

The immunoSEQ Assay, a bias-controlled multiplex PCR, was used to amplify TCRbeta CDR3 regions from genomic DNA. The paper's data handling went like this. Nucleated cell counts per sample were estimated from amplification of reference gene primers within the assay. To quantify the absolute abundance of each unique TCRbeta CDR3 rearrangement, sequence reads were collapsed and filtered. Productive Simpson clonality was computed per sample as the square root of Simpson's diversity index over productive rearrangements. What TCRdb holds here is the immuneACCESS table cut down to in-frame rearrangements. Part of the clones is not present; checked against another copy, under half of the missing clones reflect an unresolved V gene, and the others are unexplained. V, J and clone size are taken as reported in that table, and D and trimming were inferred from the DNA itself. The sample table lists fewer than 65,000 clones, approximately 87% of them with a count of one. The top ten clones comprise over 4.5% of the sample.

Whole blood was collected in K2EDTA tubes by collaborating institutions according to the institutions' own protocols. Collaborator samples were shipped for TCRbeta analysis as frozen whole blood, isolated PBMCs, or DNA extracted from either sample type. The sequence was obtained from a human donor in a cohort sampled during active COVID-19. The specimen sequenced was peripheral blood.

DNA sequence: TGTGCCAGCTCCCGGGGTTTAACCTACGAGCAGTACTTC. Its coded protein is CASSRGLTYEQYF. The sequence joins TRBV19 to TRBJ2-7; TRBD2 is possibly the D segment (5 matching bases). CDR1 and CDR2 were assigned from the germline V gene (reference sequence) as LNHDA and SQIVND. The CDR3 runs 13 residues from the cysteine to the phenylalanine. Here the CDR3 DNA is all that survives: 39 bases in frame from base 1. The junction shows trimming of 9 bases on V and 2 bases on J, plus 14 bases between the germline ends.